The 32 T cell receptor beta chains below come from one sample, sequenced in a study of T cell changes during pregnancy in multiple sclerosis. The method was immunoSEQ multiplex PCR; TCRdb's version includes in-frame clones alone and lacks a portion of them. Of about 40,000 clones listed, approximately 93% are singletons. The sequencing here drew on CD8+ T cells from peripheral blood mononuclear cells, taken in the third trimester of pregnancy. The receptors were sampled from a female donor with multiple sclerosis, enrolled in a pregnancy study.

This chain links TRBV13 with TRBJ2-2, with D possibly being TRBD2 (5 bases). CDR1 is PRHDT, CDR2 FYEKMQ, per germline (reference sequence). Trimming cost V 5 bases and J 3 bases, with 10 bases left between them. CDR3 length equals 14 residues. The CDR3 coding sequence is TGTGCCAGCAGCCCCGCCGGGGACACCGGGGAGCTGTTTTTT. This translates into CASSPAGDTGELFF.

This CDR3 is CASRDRGMNTEAFF. In DNA form, the CDR3 reads TGTGCCAGTCGGGACAGGGGCATGAACACTGAAGCTTTCTTT. The V call is TRBV19, the J call TRBJ1-1; 10 bases are shared with TRBD1. The ends lost 8 bases at V and 0 bases at J; junction bases unmatched: 3. CDR1 and CDR2 from the germline V gene are LNHDA and SQIVND (reference sequence). The CDR3 totals 14 residues.

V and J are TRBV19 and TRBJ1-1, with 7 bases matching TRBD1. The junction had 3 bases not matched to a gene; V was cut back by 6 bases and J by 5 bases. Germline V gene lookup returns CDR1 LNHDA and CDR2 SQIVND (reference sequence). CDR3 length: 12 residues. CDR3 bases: TGTGCCAGTAGCCCACAGGGGACTGAAGCTTTCTTT. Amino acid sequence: CASSPQGTEAFF.

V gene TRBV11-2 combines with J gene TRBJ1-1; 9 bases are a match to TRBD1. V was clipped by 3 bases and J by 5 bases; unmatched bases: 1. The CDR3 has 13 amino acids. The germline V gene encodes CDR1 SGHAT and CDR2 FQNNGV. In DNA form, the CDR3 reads TGTGCCAGCAGCTTGGGGACAGGGACTGAAGCTTTCTTT. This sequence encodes CASSLGTGTEAFF.

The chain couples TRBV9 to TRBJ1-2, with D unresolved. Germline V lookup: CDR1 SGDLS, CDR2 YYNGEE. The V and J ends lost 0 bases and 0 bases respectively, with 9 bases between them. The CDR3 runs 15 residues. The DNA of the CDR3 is TGTGCCAGCAGCGTAGATGGAGAAGCTAACTATGGCTACACCTTC. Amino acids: CASSVDGEANYGYTF.

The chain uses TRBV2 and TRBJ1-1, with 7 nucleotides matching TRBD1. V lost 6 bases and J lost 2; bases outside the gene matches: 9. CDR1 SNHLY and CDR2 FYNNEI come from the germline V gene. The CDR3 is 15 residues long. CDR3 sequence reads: CASRRGRGGNTEAFF. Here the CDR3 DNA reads TGTGCCAGCAGGAGGGGGCGGGGGGGCAACACTGAAGCTTTCTTT.

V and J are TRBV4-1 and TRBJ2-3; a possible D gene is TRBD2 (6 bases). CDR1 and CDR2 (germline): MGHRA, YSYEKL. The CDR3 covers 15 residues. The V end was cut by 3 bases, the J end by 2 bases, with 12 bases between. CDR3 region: CASSQTGTSTDTQYF. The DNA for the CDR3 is TGCGCCAGCAGCCAGACCGGGACTTCCACAGATACGCAGTATTTT.

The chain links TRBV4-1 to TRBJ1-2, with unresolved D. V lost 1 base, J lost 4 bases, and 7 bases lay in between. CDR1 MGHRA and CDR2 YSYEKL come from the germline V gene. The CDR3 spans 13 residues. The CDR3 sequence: CASSQVGSYGYTF. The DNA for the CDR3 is TGCGCCAGCAGCCAAGTTGGTAGCTATGGCTACACCTTC.

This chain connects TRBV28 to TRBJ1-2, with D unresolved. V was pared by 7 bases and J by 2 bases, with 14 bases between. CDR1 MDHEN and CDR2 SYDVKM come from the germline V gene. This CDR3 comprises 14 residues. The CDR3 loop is CASNPQEANYGYTF. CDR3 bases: TGTGCCAGCAACCCCCAGGAGGCAAACTATGGCTACACCTTC.

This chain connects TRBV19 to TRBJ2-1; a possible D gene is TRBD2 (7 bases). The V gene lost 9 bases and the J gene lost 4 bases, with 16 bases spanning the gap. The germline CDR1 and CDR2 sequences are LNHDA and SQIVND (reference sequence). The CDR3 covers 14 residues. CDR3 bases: TGTGCCAGCCTAGAGGGGGGGGCATACAATGAGCAGTTCTTC. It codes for CASLEGGAYNEQFF.

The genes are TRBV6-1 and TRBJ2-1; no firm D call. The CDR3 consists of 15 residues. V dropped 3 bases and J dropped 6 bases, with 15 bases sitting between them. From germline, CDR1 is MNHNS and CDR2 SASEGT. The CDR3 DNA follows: TGTGCCAGCAGTGAGGTTGGAGCGTTCCTCAATGAGCAGTTCTTC. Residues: CASSEVGAFLNEQFF.

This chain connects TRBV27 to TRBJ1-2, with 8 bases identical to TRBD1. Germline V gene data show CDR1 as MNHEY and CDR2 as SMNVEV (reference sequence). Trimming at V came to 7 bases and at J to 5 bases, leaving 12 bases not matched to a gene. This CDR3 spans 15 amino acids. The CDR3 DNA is TGTGCCAGCATGTTTCTCGGGACAGGAAAGTATGGCTACACCTTC. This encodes CASMFLGTGKYGYTF.

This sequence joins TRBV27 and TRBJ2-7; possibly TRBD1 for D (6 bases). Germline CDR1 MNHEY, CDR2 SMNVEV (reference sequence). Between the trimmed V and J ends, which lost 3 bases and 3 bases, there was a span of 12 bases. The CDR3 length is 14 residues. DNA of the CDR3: TGTGCCAGCAGTTTGGTACAGGGTTTCTACGAGCAGTACTTC. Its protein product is CASSLVQGFYEQYF.

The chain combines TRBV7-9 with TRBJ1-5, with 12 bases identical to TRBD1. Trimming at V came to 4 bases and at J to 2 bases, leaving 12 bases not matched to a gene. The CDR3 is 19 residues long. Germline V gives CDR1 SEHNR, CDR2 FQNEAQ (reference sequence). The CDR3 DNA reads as TGTGCCAGCAGCTCGATTCCGGGACAGGGGGCGGAGGGCAATCAGCCCCAGCATTTT. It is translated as CASSSIPGQGAEGNQPQHF.

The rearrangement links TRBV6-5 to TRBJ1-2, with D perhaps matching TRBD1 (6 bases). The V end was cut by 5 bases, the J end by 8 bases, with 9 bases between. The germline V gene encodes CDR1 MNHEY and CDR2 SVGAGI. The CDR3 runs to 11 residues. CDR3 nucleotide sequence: TGTGCCAGCAGTGCAGGGGACGGCTACACCTTC. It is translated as CASSAGDGYTF.

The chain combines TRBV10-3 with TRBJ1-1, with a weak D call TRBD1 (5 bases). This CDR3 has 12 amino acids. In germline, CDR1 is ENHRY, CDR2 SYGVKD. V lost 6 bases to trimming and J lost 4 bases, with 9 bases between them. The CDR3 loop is CAIRGAVTEAFF. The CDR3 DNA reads TGTGCCATCAGAGGGGCAGTCACTGAAGCTTTCTTT.

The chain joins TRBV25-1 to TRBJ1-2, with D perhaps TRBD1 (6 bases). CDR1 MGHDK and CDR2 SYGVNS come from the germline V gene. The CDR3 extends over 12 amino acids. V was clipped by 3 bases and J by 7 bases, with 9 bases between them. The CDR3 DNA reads TGTGCCAGCAGTGACCACAGGGTTGGCTACACCTTC. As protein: CASSDHRVGYTF.

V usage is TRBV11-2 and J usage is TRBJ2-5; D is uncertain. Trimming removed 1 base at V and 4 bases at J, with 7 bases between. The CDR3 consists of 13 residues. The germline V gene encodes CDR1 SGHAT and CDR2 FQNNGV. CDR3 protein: CASSLVFLETQYF. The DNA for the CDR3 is TGTGCCAGCAGCTTAGTGTTCTTAGAGACCCAGTACTTC.

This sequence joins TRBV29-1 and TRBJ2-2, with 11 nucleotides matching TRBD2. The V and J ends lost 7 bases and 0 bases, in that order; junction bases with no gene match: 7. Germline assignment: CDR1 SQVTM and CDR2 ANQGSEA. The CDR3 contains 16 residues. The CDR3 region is CSAERLAGPNTGELFF. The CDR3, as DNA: TGCAGCGCCGAAAGACTAGCGGGGCCGAACACCGGGGAGCTGTTTTTT.

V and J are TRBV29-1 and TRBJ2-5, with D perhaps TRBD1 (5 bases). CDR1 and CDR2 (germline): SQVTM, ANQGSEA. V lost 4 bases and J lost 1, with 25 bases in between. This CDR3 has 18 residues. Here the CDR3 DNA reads TGCAGCGTTGTCCCGACAGTTGGTTTTCCTGAGGTCCAAGAGACCCAGTACTTC. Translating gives CSVVPTVGFPEVQETQYF.

The DNA for the CDR3 is TGTGCCACTCGACAGGGAAGCTCCTACGAGCAGTACTTC. This translates into CATRQGSSYEQYF. The V gene is TRBV10-3, the J gene TRBJ2-7; 7 bases are shared with TRBD1. CDR3 length equals 13 residues. Per germline, CDR1 ENHRY and CDR2 SYGVKD. Trimming took 10 bases from V and 0 from J; bases not matched to a gene: 6.

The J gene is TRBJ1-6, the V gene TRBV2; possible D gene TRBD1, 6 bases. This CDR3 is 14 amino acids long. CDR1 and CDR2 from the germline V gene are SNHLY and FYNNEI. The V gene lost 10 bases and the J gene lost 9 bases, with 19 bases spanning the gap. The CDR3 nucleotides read TGTGCCACCATGGACAGTGGTAAAATTTCACCCCTCCACTTT. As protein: CATMDSGKISPLHF.

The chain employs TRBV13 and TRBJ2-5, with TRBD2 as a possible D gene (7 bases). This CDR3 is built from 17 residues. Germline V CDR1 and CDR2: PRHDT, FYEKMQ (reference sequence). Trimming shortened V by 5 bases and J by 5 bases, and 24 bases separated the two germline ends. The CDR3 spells CASSHLEGGATRETQYF. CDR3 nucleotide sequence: TGTGCCAGCAGCCACCTCGAGGGGGGGGCAACCCGGGAGACCCAGTACTTC.

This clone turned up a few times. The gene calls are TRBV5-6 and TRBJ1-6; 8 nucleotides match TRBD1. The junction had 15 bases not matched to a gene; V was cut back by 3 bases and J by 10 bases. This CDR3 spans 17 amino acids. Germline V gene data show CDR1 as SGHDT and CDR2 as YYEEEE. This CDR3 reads CASSSRPPQGARSPLHF. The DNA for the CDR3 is TGTGCCAGCAGCTCTCGGCCCCCCCAGGGGGCCAGGTCACCCCTCCACTTT.

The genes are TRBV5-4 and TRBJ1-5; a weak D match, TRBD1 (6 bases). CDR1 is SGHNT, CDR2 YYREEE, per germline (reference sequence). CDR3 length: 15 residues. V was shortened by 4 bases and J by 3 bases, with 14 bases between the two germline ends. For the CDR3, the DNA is TGTGCCAGCAGCAAATCGGGACACCCCAATCAGCCCCAGCATTTT. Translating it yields CASSKSGHPNQPQHF.

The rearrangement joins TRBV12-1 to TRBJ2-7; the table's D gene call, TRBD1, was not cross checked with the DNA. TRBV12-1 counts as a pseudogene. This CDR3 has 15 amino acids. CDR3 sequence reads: CASISPGQGSYEQYF. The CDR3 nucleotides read TGTGCCAGTATATCGCCGGGACAGGGTTCCTACGAGCAGTACTTC.

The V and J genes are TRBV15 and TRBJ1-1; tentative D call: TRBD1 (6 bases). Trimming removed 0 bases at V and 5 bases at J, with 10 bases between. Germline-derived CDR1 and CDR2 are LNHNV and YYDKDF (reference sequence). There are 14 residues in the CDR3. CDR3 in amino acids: CATSRDAGQTEAFF. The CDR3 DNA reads TGTGCCACCAGCAGAGACGCTGGACAGACTGAAGCTTTCTTT.

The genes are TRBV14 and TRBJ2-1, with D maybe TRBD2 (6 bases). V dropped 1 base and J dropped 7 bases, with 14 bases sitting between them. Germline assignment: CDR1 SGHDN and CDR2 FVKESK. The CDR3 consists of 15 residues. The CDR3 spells CASSQGHGGFNEQFF. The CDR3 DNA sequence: TGTGCCAGCAGCCAAGGTCACGGGGGTTTTAATGAGCAGTTCTTC. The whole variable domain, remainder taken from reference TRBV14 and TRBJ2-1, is EAGVTQFPSHSVIEKGQTVTLRCDPISGHDNLYWYRRVMGKEIKFLLHFVKESKQDESGMPNNRFLAERTGGTYSTLKVQPAELEDSGVYFCASSQGHGGFNEQFFGPGTRLTVL.

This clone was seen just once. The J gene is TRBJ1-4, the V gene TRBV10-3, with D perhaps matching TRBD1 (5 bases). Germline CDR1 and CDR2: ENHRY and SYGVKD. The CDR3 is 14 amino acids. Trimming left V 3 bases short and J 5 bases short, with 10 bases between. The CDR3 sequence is CAISDEGVNEKLFF. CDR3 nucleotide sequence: TGTGCCATCAGTGATGAAGGGGTAAATGAAAAACTGTTTTTT.

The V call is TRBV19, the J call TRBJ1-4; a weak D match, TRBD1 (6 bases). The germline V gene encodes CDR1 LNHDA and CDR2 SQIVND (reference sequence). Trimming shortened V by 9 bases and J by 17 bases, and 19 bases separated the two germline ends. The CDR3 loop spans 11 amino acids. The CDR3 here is CASVWHGGAFF. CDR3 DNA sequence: TGTGCCAGCGTGTGGCATGGGGGGGCATTTTTT.

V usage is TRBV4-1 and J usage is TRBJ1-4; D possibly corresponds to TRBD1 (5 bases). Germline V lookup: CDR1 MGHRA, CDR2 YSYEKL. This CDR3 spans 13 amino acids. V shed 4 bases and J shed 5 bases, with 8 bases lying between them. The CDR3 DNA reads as TGCGCCAGCAGCCCTCGACAGAATGAAAAACTGTTTTTT. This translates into CASSPRQNEKLFF.

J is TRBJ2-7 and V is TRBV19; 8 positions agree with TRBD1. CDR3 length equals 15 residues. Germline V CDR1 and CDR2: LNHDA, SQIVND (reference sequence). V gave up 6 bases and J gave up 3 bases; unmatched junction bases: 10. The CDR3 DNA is TGTGCCAGTAGCAAGGATTGGGGACAGGTCTACGAGCAGTACTTC. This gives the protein CASSKDWGQVYEQYF.